This T cell receptor beta chain was documented in a study of blood T cell repertoires in COVID-19. Study context: Sources were T cells, B-cell-depleted T cells, or PBMCs; the material itself was cDNA or gDNA.

In the authors' methods: Using reference gene primer amplification, nucleated cell counts were estimated. TCRdb's copy holds only in-frame clones and misses some; the assay was immunoSEQ multiplex PCR. V, J and clone size derive from that table, while D and trimming were established from the DNA sequence. This table holds around 72,000 clones, roughly 87% found once. The CDR3 consists of 16 residues. V shed 1 base and J shed 6 bases, with 19 bases lying between them. Germline CDR1 is LGHDT and CDR2 is YNNKEL (reference sequence). The chain is built from TRBV3-1 (or the pseudogene TRBV3-2) and TRBJ2-7, with a possible D match to TRBD2 (6 bases). The receptor was derived from a woman in her fifties or sixties with acute or convalescent COVID-19. Sequenced sample: peripheral blood. The CDR3 here is CASSQVAGGTPGEQYF. Here the CDR3 DNA reads TGTGCCAGCAGCCAAGTTGCCGGAGGGACGCCGGGCGAGCAGTACTTC.